This T cell receptor beta chain was captured by sequencing in a study of vaccination effects on CD4 cells after COVID-19. Comments on this clone: Its target is unknown.

Only in-frame clones appear in the TCRdb table, and some are missing; sequencing was by immunoSEQ multiplex PCR. In the table there are over 45,000 clones, around three quarters of which are singletons. CD4+ T cell isolation took place after 10 days of culture. Cells had half their medium changed to IL-2 medium on days 3 and 7. Germline assignment: CDR1 SGHDT and CDR2 YYEEEE. The CDR3 extends over 15 amino acids. V was shortened by 6 bases and J by 1 base, with 14 bases between the two germline ends. Study-level points and caveats: Just 1 of 255 vaccine-induced clones in healthy recipients was cross-reactive.

Sequenced here: CD4+ T cells from PBMCs cultured without peptide, sampled before COVID-19 vaccination. J is TRBJ1-5 and V is TRBV5-6, with D perhaps matching TRBD1 (6 bases). The sequence was collected from a human donor who received a COVID-19 vaccine. CDR3 coding DNA: TGTGCCAGCACTAAACAGGGTCGCAGCAATCAGCCCCAGCATTTT. Protein sequence: CASTKQGRSNQPQHF.